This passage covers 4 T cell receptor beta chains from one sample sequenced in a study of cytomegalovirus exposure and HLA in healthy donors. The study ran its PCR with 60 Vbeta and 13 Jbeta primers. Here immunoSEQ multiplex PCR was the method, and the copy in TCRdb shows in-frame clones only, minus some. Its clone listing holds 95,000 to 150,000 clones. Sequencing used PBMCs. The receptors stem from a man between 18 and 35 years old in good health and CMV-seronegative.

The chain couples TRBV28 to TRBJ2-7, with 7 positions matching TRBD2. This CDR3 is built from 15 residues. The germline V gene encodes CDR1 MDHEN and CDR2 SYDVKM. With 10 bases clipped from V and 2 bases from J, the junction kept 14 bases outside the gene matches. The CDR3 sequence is CATATWRELAYEQYF. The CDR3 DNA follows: TGTGCCACCGCAACCTGGCGGGAGTTGGCCTACGAGCAGTACTTC. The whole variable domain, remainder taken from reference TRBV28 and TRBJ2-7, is DVKVTQSSRYLVKRTGEKVFLECVQDMDHENMFWYRQDPGLGLRLIYFSYDVKMKEKGDIPEGYSVSREKKERFSLILESASTNQTSMYLCATATWRELAYEQYFGPGTRLTVT.

The CDR3 loop is CASSLGVGTQEEKLFF. In DNA form, the CDR3 reads TGTGCCAGCAGTTTAGGGGTCGGGACACAGGAAGAAAAACTGTTTTTT. V and J are TRBV27 and TRBJ1-4; tentatively, D is TRBD1 (6 bases). The CDR3 length is 16 residues. V lost 2 bases and J 8 bases, leaving 18 bases between the germline ends. From germline, CDR1 is MNHEY and CDR2 SMNVEV (reference sequence).

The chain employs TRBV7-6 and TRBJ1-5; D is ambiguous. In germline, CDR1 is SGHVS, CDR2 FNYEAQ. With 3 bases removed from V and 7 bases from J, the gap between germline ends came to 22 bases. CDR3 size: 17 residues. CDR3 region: CASSLAEIPSVRQPQHF. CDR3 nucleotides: TGTGCCAGCAGCTTGGCGGAAATTCCCAGTGTGCGGCAGCCCCAGCATTTT. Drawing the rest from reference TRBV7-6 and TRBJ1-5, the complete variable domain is GAGVSQSPRYKVTKRGQDVALRCDPISGHVSLYWYRQALGQGPEFLTYFNYEAQQDKSGLPNDRFSAERPEGSISTLTIQRTEQRDSAMYRCASSLAEIPSVRQPQHFGDGTRLSIL.

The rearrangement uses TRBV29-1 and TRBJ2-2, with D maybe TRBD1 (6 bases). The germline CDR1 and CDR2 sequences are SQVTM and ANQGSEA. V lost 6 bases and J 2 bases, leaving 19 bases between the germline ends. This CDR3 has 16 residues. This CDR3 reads CSVRNPGTLNTGELFF. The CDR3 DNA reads TGCAGCGTCAGAAACCCCGGGACACTTAACACCGGGGAGCTGTTTTTT.